This T cell receptor (beta chain) was sequenced for a study of blood T cell repertoires in COVID-19. Germline values: CDR1 KGHSH, CDR2 LQKENI. V was clipped by 3 bases and J by 4 bases; unmatched bases: 4. The CDR3 runs 14 residues. Data came from immunoSEQ multiplex PCR; TCRdb stores just in-frame clones and leaves some out. The sample holds roughly 230,000 clones, roughly 80% seen once. Notes on this clone: Other DNA sequences in this sample translate to the same CDR3.

The receptor comes from a woman in her fifties or sixties with acute or convalescent COVID-19. The specimen was peripheral blood. The chain uses TRBV18 and TRBJ2-5; 8 bases agree with TRBD1. The CDR3 DNA reads as TGTGCCAGCTCACCGAGACAGGGGCGAGAGACCCAGTACTTC. Amino acid sequence: CASSPRQGRETQYF.